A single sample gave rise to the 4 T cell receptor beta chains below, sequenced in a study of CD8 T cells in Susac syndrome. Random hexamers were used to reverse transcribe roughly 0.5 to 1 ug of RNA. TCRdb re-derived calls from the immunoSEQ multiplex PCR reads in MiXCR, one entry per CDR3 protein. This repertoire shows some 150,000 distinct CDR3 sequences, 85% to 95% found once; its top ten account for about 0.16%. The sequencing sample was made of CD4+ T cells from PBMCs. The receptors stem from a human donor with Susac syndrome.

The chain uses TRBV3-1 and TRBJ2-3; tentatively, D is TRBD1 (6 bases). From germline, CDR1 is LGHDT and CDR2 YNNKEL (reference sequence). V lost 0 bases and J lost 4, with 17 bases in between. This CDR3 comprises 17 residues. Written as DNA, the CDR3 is TGTGCCAGCAGCCAAGAGTGGGACATCGCGAGGGCAGATACGCAGTATTTT. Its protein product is CASSQEWDIARADTQYF.

The CDR3, as DNA: TGTGCCAGCAGTGAATTAAGAGGAGCTAACTATGGCTACACCTTC. Translating gives CASSELRGANYGYTF. The J gene is TRBJ1-2, the V gene TRBV25-1; D unclear. CDR1 MGHDK and CDR2 SYGVNS come from the germline V gene. V was trimmed by 1 base and J by 0 bases, leaving 9 bases between them. The CDR3 is 15 amino acids.

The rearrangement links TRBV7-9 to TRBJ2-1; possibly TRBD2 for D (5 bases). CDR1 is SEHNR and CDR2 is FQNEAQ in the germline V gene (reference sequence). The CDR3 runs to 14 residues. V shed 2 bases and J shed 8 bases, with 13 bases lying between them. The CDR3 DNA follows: TGTGCCAGCAGCTTATTTCGGGGTGGGGATGAGCAGTTCTTC. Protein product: CASSLFRGGDEQFF.

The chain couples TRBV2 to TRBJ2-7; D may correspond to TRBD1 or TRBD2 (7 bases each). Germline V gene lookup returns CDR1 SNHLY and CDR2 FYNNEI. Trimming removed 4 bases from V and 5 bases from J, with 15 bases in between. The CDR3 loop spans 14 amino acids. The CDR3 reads CASSVRGGGDEQYF. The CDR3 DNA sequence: TGTGCCAGCAGTGTCAGGGGGGGTGGGGACGAGCAGTACTTC.